These 29 T cell receptor beta chains were all obtained from the same sample, sequenced in a study of blood T cell repertoires in COVID-19. The assay was immunoSEQ multiplex PCR, and TCRdb's table has in-frame clones only and misses some. The data hold 250,000 to 300,000 clones, with around 85% observed a single time. Sequencing was carried out using peripheral blood. All receptors come from a woman aged 70 to 79 with acute or convalescent COVID-19.

The chain has TRBV4-1 and TRBJ1-1, with D tentatively TRBD1 (6 bases). The CDR3 is 15 residues long. CDR1 and CDR2 from the germline V gene are MGHRA and YSYEKL. Trimming pared 4 bases from V and 1 base from J, leaving 13 bases between. The CDR3 DNA reads TGCGCCAGCAGCCGTCTGGGACATCAGAACACTGAAGCTTTCTTT. It translates to CASSRLGHQNTEAFF.

This clone showed up just a few times. The genes are TRBV27 and TRBJ1-2; no firm D call. CDR3 length: 13 residues. Germline V lookup: CDR1 MNHEY, CDR2 SMNVEV (reference sequence). With 6 bases removed from V and 4 bases from J, the gap between germline ends came to 12 bases. CDR3 coding DNA: TGTGCCAGCAGACCTCTGGGAGTCTATGGCTACACCTTC. Translation: CASRPLGVYGYTF.

The chain links TRBV3-1 (or the pseudogene TRBV3-2) to TRBJ1-1, with D uncertain. CDR3 length: 14 amino acids. Germline CDR1 and CDR2: LGHDT and YNNKEL (reference sequence). The germline V and J ends were trimmed by 4 bases and 3 bases, with 12 bases remaining between them. The CDR3 region is CASSPRAGYTEAFF. The CDR3 nucleotides are TGTGCCAGCAGCCCACGAGCGGGTTACACTGAAGCTTTCTTT.

The chain is built from TRBV11-2 and TRBJ1-1; the D gene is possibly TRBD1 (6 bases). V lost 5 bases and J lost 8, with 15 bases in between. The CDR3 is 13 amino acids. From germline, CDR1 is SGHAT and CDR2 FQNNGV. CDR3 bases: TGTGCCAGCAGCCAGGACAGTCTACTCGAAGCTTTCTTT. Translating it yields CASSQDSLLEAFF.

V is TRBV6-6 and J is TRBJ2-5; D possibly corresponds to TRBD2 (6 bases). The V and J ends lost 4 bases and 3 bases respectively, with 15 bases between them. CDR3 length: 15 residues. Germline CDR1 and CDR2: MNHNY and SVGAGI (reference sequence). CDR3 amino acids: CASSSPWAGKETQYF. Written as DNA, the CDR3 is TGTGCCAGCAGTTCACCGTGGGCGGGAAAAGAGACCCAGTACTTC.

There are a few counts of this clone. This sequence joins TRBV2 and TRBJ2-6; D is unclear. CDR1 and CDR2 from the germline V gene are SNHLY and FYNNEI. Between the trimmed V and J ends, which lost 4 bases and 2 bases, there was a span of 6 bases. The CDR3 length is 14 residues. The CDR3 DNA reads TGTGCCAGCAGTGTAGAGCCTGGGGCCAACGTCCTGACTTTC. It encodes CASSVEPGANVLTF.

The V gene is TRBV5-6, the J gene TRBJ1-5; possible D gene TRBD1, 5 bases. The CDR3 has 14 residues. V lost 3 bases and J 5 bases, leaving 12 bases between the germline ends. Germline V lookup: CDR1 SGHDT, CDR2 YYEEEE. The DNA of the CDR3 is TGTGCCAGCAGCTCTGATGGGGCCTATCAGCCCCAGCATTTT. This translates into CASSSDGAYQPQHF.

The chain uses TRBV14 and TRBJ2-1; the D gene is possibly TRBD2 (6 bases). Trimming took 8 bases from V and 4 from J, leaving 9 bases between them. Germline V gives CDR1 SGHDN, CDR2 FVKESK. The CDR3 is 12 amino acids. As DNA, the CDR3 is TGTGCCAGCTCGGGGGATTACAATGAGCAGTTCTTC. This codes for CASSGDYNEQFF.

The chain recombines TRBV2 with TRBJ2-7; 7 nucleotides align to TRBD1. The CDR3 totals 16 residues. The V gene end was trimmed by 4 bases and the J gene end by 4 bases; junction bases not matched to a gene: 13. Germline CDR1 SNHLY, CDR2 FYNNEI. DNA of the CDR3: TGTGCCAGCAGTGCCCCGGGGACAGACAAATGGTACGAGCAGTACTTC. Translation gives CASSAPGTDKWYEQYF.

J is TRBJ2-7 and V is TRBV7-6; D gene uncertain. The CDR3 is made up of 13 amino acids. Trimming left V 6 bases short and J 0 bases short, with 9 bases between. Germline V gives CDR1 SGHVS, CDR2 FNYEAQ. The CDR3 nucleotides read TGTGCCAGCAGTTCTGACAACTCCTACGAGCAGTACTTC. It codes for CASSSDNSYEQYF.

The chain couples TRBV10-3 to TRBJ2-1, with 8 bases aligning to TRBD2. Germline CDR1 reads ENHRY; CDR2 reads SYGVKD. After removal of 3 bases from V and 4 bases from J, the junction contained 2 bases not matched to a gene. The CDR3 is 14 amino acids. The CDR3 bases are TGTGCCATCAGTGACGCGGGGGGATACAATGAGCAGTTCTTC. The encoded protein is CAISDAGGYNEQFF.

The rearrangement uses TRBV7-9 and TRBJ2-7; D might be TRBD2 (7 bases). Per the germline V gene, CDR1 is SEHNR and CDR2 is FQNEAQ (reference sequence). Trimming took off 5 bases at V and 0 bases at J, with 17 bases between the two ends. The CDR3 sequence is 16 residues long. In DNA, the CDR3 is TGTGCCAGCAGCACGCAGGGGCGGGGGACCTCCTACGAGCAGTACTTC. As protein: CASSTQGRGTSYEQYF.

This chain connects TRBV2 to TRBJ1-1, with D perhaps matching TRBD1 (5 bases). Germline V lookup: CDR1 SNHLY, CDR2 FYNNEI. V dropped 0 bases and J dropped 10 bases, with 12 bases sitting between them. This CDR3 is 13 amino acids long. CDR3 residues: CASSEALRGVAFF. CDR3 nucleotide sequence: TGTGCCAGCAGTGAAGCGCTTCGGGGGGTAGCTTTCTTT.

The rearrangement uses TRBV27 and TRBJ2-7; TRBD2 agrees at 9 bases. V lost 3 bases, J lost 2 bases, and 8 bases stayed unmatched. Germline-derived CDR1 and CDR2 are MNHEY and SMNVEV (reference sequence). The CDR3 contains 16 residues. CDR3 nucleotides: TGTGCCAGCAGTTTGCGGCAGGCGGGGGGGGCCTACGAGCAGTACTTC. Translated, it gives CASSLRQAGGAYEQYF.

The J gene is TRBJ1-4, the V gene TRBV11-2; D gene ambiguous. CDR3 size: 13 residues. Germline V CDR1 and CDR2: SGHAT, FQNNGV. Trimming pared 4 bases from V and 8 bases from J, leaving 11 bases between. The CDR3 DNA reads TGTGCCAGCAGCTCCGATGCCCGGGAAAAACTGTTTTTT. Amino acid sequence: CASSSDAREKLFF.

The chain joins TRBV7-9 to TRBJ2-7, with D perhaps matching TRBD2 (6 bases). Trimming left V 6 bases short and J 2 bases short, with 8 bases between. Germline lookup yields CDR1 SEHNR and CDR2 FQNEAQ (reference sequence). The CDR3 extends over 12 amino acids. CDR3 protein: CASRGGTYEQYF. CDR3 nucleotide sequence: TGTGCCAGCAGGGGAGGAACCTACGAGCAGTACTTC.

The V call is TRBV6-5, the J call TRBJ1-2, with 7 bases matching TRBD1. The ends lost 2 bases at V and 1 base at J; junction bases unmatched: 4. The CDR3 runs 15 residues. Per germline, CDR1 MNHEY and CDR2 SVGAGI. CDR3 sequence (DNA): TGTGCCAGCAGTTACGAGGGGGCTGGTAACTATGGCTACACCTTC. Translated: CASSYEGAGNYGYTF.

V is TRBV27 and J is TRBJ2-7; D call uncertain. This CDR3 has 15 amino acids. Trimming left V 2 bases short and J 3 bases short, with 14 bases between. Germline V CDR1 and CDR2: MNHEY, SMNVEV (reference sequence). The CDR3 here is CASSLSYRNSYEQYF. CDR3 DNA sequence: TGTGCCAGCAGTTTAAGCTACCGGAACAGCTACGAGCAGTACTTC.

The CDR3 sequence is CASSPGLSGQYF. The CDR3, as DNA: TGTGCCAGCAGCCCCGGACTTAGTGGGCAGTACTTC. V usage is TRBV3-1 (or the pseudogene TRBV3-2) and J usage is TRBJ2-7, with D perhaps TRBD2 (5 bases). CDR1 is LGHDT, CDR2 YNNKEL, per germline (reference sequence). The CDR3 consists of 12 residues. V lost 4 bases and J 9 bases, leaving 13 bases between the germline ends.

This chain uses TRBV5-5 with TRBJ2-7; D is perhaps TRBD2 (5 bases). The germline CDR1 and CDR2 sequences are SGHKS and YYEKEE (reference sequence). V shed 1 base and J shed 6 bases, with 14 bases lying between them. The CDR3 has 14 amino acids. CDR3 region: CASSLMRETGEQYF. The DNA of the CDR3 is TGTGCCAGCAGCTTGATGAGGGAAACTGGCGAGCAGTACTTC.

The CDR3 region is CASSRQGARDTQYF. CDR3 nucleotides: TGTGCCAGCAGCCGACAGGGGGCAAGAGATACGCAGTATTTT. This chain links TRBV3-1 (or the pseudogene TRBV3-2) with TRBJ2-3, with 10 nucleotides matching TRBD1. Germline CDR1 is LGHDT and CDR2 is YNNKEL (reference sequence). The CDR3 extends over 14 amino acids. Trimming cost V 4 bases and J 5 bases; bases outside gene matches: 3.

J is TRBJ1-1 and V is TRBV4-1; D remains unclear. V was cut by 2 bases and J by 1 base, with 8 bases left in between. Germline values: CDR1 MGHRA, CDR2 YSYEKL. The CDR3 contains 14 residues. CDR3 sequence (DNA): TGCGCCAGCAGCCAATATGGCGGGAACACTGAAGCTTTCTTT. It yields the protein CASSQYGGNTEAFF.

The V and J genes are TRBV20-1 and TRBJ2-7, with TRBD1 matching over 7 bases. CDR3 size: 11 residues. V was pared by 5 bases and J by 4 bases, with 2 bases of the junction left unmatched. In germline, CDR1 is DFQATT, CDR2 SNEGSKA (reference sequence). The CDR3 here is CSAGQEYEQYF. CDR3 bases: TGCAGTGCTGGACAGGAGTACGAGCAGTACTTC.

This chain joins TRBV4-2 and TRBJ2-1, with TRBD2 identical over 8 bases. The CDR3 runs to 17 residues. Losses at the gene ends were 0 bases for V and 0 bases for J; bases not matched to a gene: 4. Germline V gene lookup returns CDR1 LGHNA and CDR2 YNFKEQ. For the CDR3, the DNA is TGTGCCAGCAGCCAAGATATAGCGGGGAGCTCCTACAATGAGCAGTTCTTC. This codes for CASSQDIAGSSYNEQFF.

This clone was found once. This sequence joins TRBV6-1 and TRBJ1-6; 7 bases match TRBD1. Trimming took 2 bases from V and 14 from J; bases not matched to a gene: 9. The CDR3 is 14 amino acids. Germline-derived CDR1 and CDR2 are MNHNS and SASEGT. The CDR3 DNA follows: TGTGCCAGCAGTGAAAGGGGACAGCCTTCGGCCCTCCACTTT. Protein sequence: CASSERGQPSALHF.

This clone was observed a handful of times. The J gene is TRBJ1-2, the V gene TRBV6-4, with unresolved D. The CDR3 has 14 residues. The germline CDR1 and CDR2 sequences are MRHNA and SNTAGT. Trimming pared 6 bases from V and 6 bases from J, leaving 17 bases between. DNA of the CDR3: TGTGCCAGCAGCCTTCGGGAGGGTAGTAATGGCTACACCTTC. Residues: CASSLREGSNGYTF.

The chain has TRBV3-1 (or the pseudogene TRBV3-2) and TRBJ1-1; 8 bases agree with TRBD1. Per the germline V gene, CDR1 is LGHDT and CDR2 is YNNKEL (reference sequence). Trimming removed 5 bases from V and 1 base from J; junction bases left unmatched: 6. The CDR3 is 15 amino acids. DNA of the CDR3: TGTGCCAGCAGCTCCCGCGGACAGGGGAACACTGAAGCTTTCTTT. Translation: CASSSRGQGNTEAFF.

The chain employs TRBV11-3 and TRBJ1-1; 7 nucleotides agree with TRBD1. V lost 1 base and J lost 9; bases outside the gene matches: 2. CDR3 length: 12 residues. Germline-derived CDR1 and CDR2 are SGHNT and YENEEA. The DNA for the CDR3 is TGTGCCAGCAGCTTAGGACAGGGACAAGCTTTCTTT. Its protein is CASSLGQGQAFF.

Written as DNA, the CDR3 is TGCAGCGCCGCCAGCGGGGACCCAAATACGCAGTATTTT. Amino acid sequence: CSAASGDPNTQYF. The chain employs TRBV29-1 and TRBJ2-3; 7 bases are shared with TRBD2. CDR3 size: 13 residues. Trimming took 7 bases from V and 7 from J; bases not matched to a gene: 11. Germline V gene lookup returns CDR1 SQVTM and CDR2 ANQGSEA.